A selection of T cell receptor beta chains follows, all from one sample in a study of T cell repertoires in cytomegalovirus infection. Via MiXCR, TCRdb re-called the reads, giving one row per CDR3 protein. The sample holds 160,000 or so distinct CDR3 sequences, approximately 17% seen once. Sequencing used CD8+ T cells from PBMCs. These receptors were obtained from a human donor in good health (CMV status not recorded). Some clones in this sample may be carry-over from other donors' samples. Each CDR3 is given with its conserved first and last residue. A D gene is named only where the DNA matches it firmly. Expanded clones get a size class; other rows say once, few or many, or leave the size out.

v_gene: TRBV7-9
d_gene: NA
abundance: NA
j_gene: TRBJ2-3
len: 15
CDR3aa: CASSPMDRTPDTQYF
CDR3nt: TGTGCCAGCAGCCCAATGGACCGTACCCCGGATACGCAGTATTTT

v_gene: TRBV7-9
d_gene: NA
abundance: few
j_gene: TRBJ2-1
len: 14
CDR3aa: CASSLSRVYNEQFF
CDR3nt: TGTGCCAGCAGCTTGAGTAGAGTCTACAATGAGCAGTTCTTC

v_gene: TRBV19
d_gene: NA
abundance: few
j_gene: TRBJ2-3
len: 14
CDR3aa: CASTPPTGPDTQYF
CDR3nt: TGTGCCAGTACCCCACCCACAGGCCCCGATACGCAGTATTTT

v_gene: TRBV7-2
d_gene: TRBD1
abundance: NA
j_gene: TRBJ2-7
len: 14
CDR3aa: CASSVPGQGYEQYF
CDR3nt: TGTGCCAGCAGCGTACCGGGACAGGGTTACGAGCAGTACTTC

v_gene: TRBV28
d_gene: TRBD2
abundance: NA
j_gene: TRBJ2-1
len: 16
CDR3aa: CASSPISGRGYNEQFF
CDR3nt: TGTGCCAGCAGTCCGATTAGCGGGAGGGGATACAATGAGCAGTTCTTC

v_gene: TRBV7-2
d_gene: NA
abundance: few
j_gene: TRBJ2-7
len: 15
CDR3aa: CASSLPGTPALGQYF
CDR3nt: TGTGCCAGCAGCCTCCCAGGGACACCCGCCCTCGGGCAGTACTTC

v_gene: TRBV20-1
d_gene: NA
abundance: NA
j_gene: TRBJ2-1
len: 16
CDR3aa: CSARDRARSSYNEQFF
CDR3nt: TGCAGTGCTAGAGATCGTGCTAGGAGCTCCTACAATGAGCAGTTCTTC

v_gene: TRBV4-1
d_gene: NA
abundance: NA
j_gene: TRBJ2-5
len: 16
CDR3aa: CASSQESGSTDGTQYF
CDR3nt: TGCGCCAGCAGCCAAGAGTCCGGATCGACAGACGGGACCCAGTACTTC

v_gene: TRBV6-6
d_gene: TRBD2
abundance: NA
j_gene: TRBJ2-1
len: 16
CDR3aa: CASSYSSGTSTNEQFF
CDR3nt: TGTGCCAGCAGTTACTCTAGCGGGACTTCAACCAATGAGCAGTTCTTC

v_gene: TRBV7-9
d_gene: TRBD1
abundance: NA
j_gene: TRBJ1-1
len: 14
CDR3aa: CASRAGGRGTEAFF
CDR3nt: TGTGCCAGCAGAGCAGGGGGACGGGGGACTGAAGCTTTCTTT

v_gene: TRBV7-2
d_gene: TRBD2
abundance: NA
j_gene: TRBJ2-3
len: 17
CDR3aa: CASKQTVTSGIADTQYF
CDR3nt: TGTGCCAGCAAACAAACCGTGACTAGCGGGATTGCAGATACGCAGTATTTT

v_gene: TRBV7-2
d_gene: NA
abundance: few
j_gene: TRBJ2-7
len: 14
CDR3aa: CASSPSSSSYEQYF
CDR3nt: TGTGCCAGCAGCCCTTCCTCGAGCTCCTACGAGCAGTACTTC

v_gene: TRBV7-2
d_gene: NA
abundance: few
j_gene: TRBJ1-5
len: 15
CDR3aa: CASSLTHYSNQPQHF
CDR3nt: TGTGCCAGCAGCTTAACGCACTATAGCAATCAGCCCCAGCATTTT

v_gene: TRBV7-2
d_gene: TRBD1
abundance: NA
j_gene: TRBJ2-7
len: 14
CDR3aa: CASSLTGGTYEQYF
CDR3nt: TGTGCCAGCAGCTTAACAGGGGGGACGTACGAGCAGTACTTC

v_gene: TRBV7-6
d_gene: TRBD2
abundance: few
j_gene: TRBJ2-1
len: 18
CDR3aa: CASSLAGTSGTAYNEQFF
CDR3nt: TGTGCCAGCAGCTTAGCAGGGACTAGCGGGACCGCCTACAATGAGCAGTTCTTC

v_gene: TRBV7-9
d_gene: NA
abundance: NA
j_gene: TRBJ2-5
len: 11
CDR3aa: CADGTEETQYF
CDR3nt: TGTGCAGACGGGACCGAAGAGACCCAGTACTTC

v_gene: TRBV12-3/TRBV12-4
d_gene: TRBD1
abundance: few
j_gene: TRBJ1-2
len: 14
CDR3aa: CASSLGTGGSGYTF
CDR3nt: TGTGCCAGCAGTCTTGGGACAGGGGGAAGTGGCTACACCTTC

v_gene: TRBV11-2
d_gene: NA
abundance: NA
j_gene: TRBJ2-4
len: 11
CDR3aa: CASTEGGIQYF
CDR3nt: TGTGCCAGCACCGAAGGGGGCATTCAGTACTTC

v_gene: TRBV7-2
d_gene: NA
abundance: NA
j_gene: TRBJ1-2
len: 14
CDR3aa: CASSVNRGNTGYTF
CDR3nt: TGTGCCAGCAGCGTAAATCGTGGTAATACGGGCTACACCTTC

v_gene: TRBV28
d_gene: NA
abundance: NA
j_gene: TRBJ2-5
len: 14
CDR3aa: CASSLIAGGETQYF
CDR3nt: TGTGCCAGCAGTTTAATCGCAGGGGGGGAGACCCAGTACTTC

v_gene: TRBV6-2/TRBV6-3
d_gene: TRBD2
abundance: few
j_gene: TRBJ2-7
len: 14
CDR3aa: CASSGSGGSYEQYF
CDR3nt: TGTGCCAGCAGTGGAAGCGGGGGCTCCTACGAGCAGTACTTC

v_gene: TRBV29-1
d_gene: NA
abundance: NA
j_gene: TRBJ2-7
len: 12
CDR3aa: CSARTAPYEQYF
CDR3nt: TGCAGCGCAAGGACAGCCCCCTACGAGCAGTACTTC

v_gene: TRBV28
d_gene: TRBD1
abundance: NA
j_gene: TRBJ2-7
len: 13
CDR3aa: CASSLGTASEQYF
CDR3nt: TGTGCCAGCAGTTTAGGGACAGCCTCCGAGCAGTACTTC

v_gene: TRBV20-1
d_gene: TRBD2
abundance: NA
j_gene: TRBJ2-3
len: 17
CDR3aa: CSAPTHLTSRSTDTQYF
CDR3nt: TGCAGTGCTCCCACGCATTTGACTAGCAGAAGCACAGATACGCAGTATTTT

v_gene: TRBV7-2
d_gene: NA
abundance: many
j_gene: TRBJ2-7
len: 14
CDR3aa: CASSLDGTLDEQYF
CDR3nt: TGTGCCAGCAGCTTAGACGGGACATTGGACGAGCAGTACTTC